The next 29 T cell receptor beta chains were all read from a single sample in a study of blood T cell repertoires in COVID-19. The data were produced by immunoSEQ multiplex PCR, yet TCRdb's version contains in-frame clones alone and is incomplete. This table has around 140,000 clones, roughly 89% appearing once. The sample comprised peripheral blood. The source is a man in his sixties with COVID-19, enrolled during active disease.

The rearrangement joins TRBV7-9 to TRBJ2-7; 9 bases are a match to TRBD1. The CDR3 has 14 residues. V lost 5 bases to trimming and J lost 9 bases; unmatched junction nucleotides: 11. Germline V CDR1 and CDR2: SEHNR, FQNEAQ (reference sequence). The CDR3 bases are TGTGCCAGCAGCCCCGGGACAGGGCCTCTAGGGCAGTACTTC. This sequence encodes CASSPGTGPLGQYF.

The chain carries TRBV5-4 and TRBJ1-1; 8 bases align to TRBD1. The germline gives CDR1 SGHNT, CDR2 YYREEE (reference sequence). CDR3 length equals 14 residues. Trimming at V came to 3 bases and at J to 3 bases, leaving 4 bases not matched to a gene. The CDR3 region is CASSSGGADTEAFF. In DNA form, the CDR3 reads TGTGCCAGCAGCTCAGGGGGCGCGGACACTGAAGCTTTCTTT.

V and J are TRBV7-3 and TRBJ1-2; TRBD1 agrees at 7 bases. V gave up 2 bases and J gave up 2 bases; unmatched junction bases: 8. Germline V gene sequence: CDR1 SGHTA, CDR2 FQGTGA. The CDR3 covers 16 residues. CDR3 nucleotides: TGTGCCAGCAGCTTAGGCGGTTTGGGACAGAACTATGGCTACACCTTC. Protein product: CASSLGGLGQNYGYTF.

This rearrangement joins TRBV6-5 to TRBJ2-1, with D tentatively TRBD1 (6 bases). Trimming removed 6 bases from V and 6 bases from J, with 15 bases in between. The CDR3 is made up of 14 amino acids. The germline V gene encodes CDR1 MNHEY and CDR2 SVGAGI. The CDR3 DNA sequence: TGTGCCAGCAGGAAACAGGGAACCTTCAATGAGCAGTTCTTC. Amino acids: CASRKQGTFNEQFF.

This chain links TRBV18 with TRBJ1-6; no clear D. The germline gives CDR1 KGHSH, CDR2 LQKENI. The CDR3 runs to 13 residues. Between the trimmed V and J ends, which lost 6 bases and 5 bases, there was a span of 8 bases. The CDR3 loop is CASSGQNNSPLHF. The DNA of the CDR3 is TGTGCCAGCTCTGGGCAGAATAATTCACCCCTCCACTTT.

V is TRBV18 and J is TRBJ2-2; TRBD1 might be the D (6 bases). The germline gives CDR1 KGHSH, CDR2 LQKENI. CDR3 length equals 15 residues. The V gene lost 6 bases and the J gene lost 3 bases, with 14 bases spanning the gap. The DNA of the CDR3 is TGTGCCAGCTCTCAGGGGACCGTTGACACCGGGGAGCTGTTTTTT. It yields the protein CASSQGTVDTGELFF. The whole variable domain, filled in from reference TRBV18 and TRBJ2-2, reads NAGVMQNPRHLVRRRGQEARLRCSPMKGHSHVYWYRQLPEEGLKFMVYLQKENIIDESGMPKERFSAEFPKEGPSILRIQQVVRGDSAAYFCASSQGTVDTGELFFGEGSRLTVL.

This sequence joins TRBV7-8 and TRBJ2-7, with D possibly matching TRBD1 (6 bases). The CDR3 runs 13 residues. In germline, CDR1 is SGHVS, CDR2 FQNEAQ. The V and J ends lost 5 bases and 2 bases respectively, with 10 bases between them. In DNA form, the CDR3 reads TGTGCCAGCAGCCCCGGACAGACCTACGAGCAGTACTTC. Translation gives CASSPGQTYEQYF.

The chain recombines TRBV4-1 with TRBJ2-7, with 9 bases lining up with TRBD1. This CDR3 region has 15 residues. Germline V gene data show CDR1 as MGHRA and CDR2 as YSYEKL. V was pared by 2 bases and J by 4 bases, with 6 bases of the junction left unmatched. This CDR3 reads CASSQPGQGGYEQYF. The CDR3 bases are TGCGCCAGCAGCCAACCGGGACAGGGTGGGTACGAGCAGTACTTC.

The gene calls are TRBV28 and TRBJ1-1; the match to TRBD1 covers 9 bases. Trimming cost V 4 bases and J 6 bases; bases outside gene matches: 12. Germline CDR1 reads MDHEN; CDR2 reads SYDVKM. The CDR3 is made up of 16 amino acids. The CDR3 region has the DNA TGTGCCAGCAGTTCCCTACAGGGGGCTGGGTTGGCTGAAGCTTTCTTT. It is translated as CASSSLQGAGLAEAFF.

J is TRBJ1-1 and V is TRBV7-2; the D gene is possibly TRBD1 (5 bases). The CDR3 consists of 13 residues. The V gene lost 5 bases and the J gene lost 6 bases, with 13 bases spanning the gap. The germline V gene encodes CDR1 SGHTA and CDR2 FQGNSA. In DNA form, the CDR3 reads TGTGCCAGCAGCGCGGGACTAGGCGCTGAAGCTTTCTTT. This codes for CASSAGLGAEAFF.

The V and J genes are TRBV10-3 and TRBJ2-3; D is perhaps TRBD1 (6 bases). The CDR3 is made up of 13 amino acids. Per the germline V gene, CDR1 is ENHRY and CDR2 is SYGVKD. V lost 2 bases to trimming and J lost 5 bases, with 8 bases between them. CDR3 DNA: TGTGCCATCAGTGAGGGGGGCCGAGATACGCAGTATTTT. Amino acid sequence: CAISEGGRDTQYF.

The V call is TRBV5-4, the J call TRBJ1-2, with 7 positions matching TRBD1. CDR1 is SGHNT and CDR2 is YYREEE in the germline V gene (reference sequence). V lost 2 bases and J lost 2; bases outside the gene matches: 12. The CDR3 is 17 amino acids. This CDR3 is CASSLPIPGQQNYGYTF. CDR3 in DNA: TGTGCCAGCAGCTTACCCATCCCGGGACAGCAAAACTATGGCTACACCTTC.

The chain uses TRBV5-4 and TRBJ2-5; 8 nucleotides agree with TRBD1. Trimming at V came to 0 bases and at J to 4 bases, leaving 5 bases not matched to a gene. The CDR3 extends over 15 amino acids. The germline gives CDR1 SGHNT, CDR2 YYREEE (reference sequence). The CDR3, as DNA: TGTGCCAGCAGCTTGGCCCCCGACAGGGGAGAGACCCAGTACTTC. This translates into CASSLAPDRGETQYF. The entire variable domain, with the rest obtained from reference TRBV5-4 and TRBJ2-5, is as follows: ETGVTQSPTHLIKTRGQQVTLRCSSQSGHNTVSWYQQALGQGPQFIFQYYREEENGRGNFPPRFSGLQFPNYSSELNVNALELDDSALYLCASSLAPDRGETQYFGPGTRLLVL.

The chain couples TRBV28 to TRBJ1-5, with a tentative D call TRBD1 (5 bases). This CDR3 is 15 amino acids long. The V gene lost 4 bases and the J gene lost 9 bases, with 19 bases spanning the gap. From germline, CDR1 is MDHEN and CDR2 SYDVKM. CDR3 residues: CASSSPGGDRGPQHF. The CDR3 DNA follows: TGTGCCAGCAGTTCCCCGGGGGGGGATCGTGGGCCCCAGCATTTT.

V and J are TRBV2 and TRBJ1-1, with 9 bases fitting TRBD1. Germline trimming cut 1 base from V and 1 base from J; bases unmatched to any gene: 7. Germline lookup yields CDR1 SNHLY and CDR2 FYNNEI. This CDR3 is 17 amino acids long. In DNA form, the CDR3 reads TGTGCCAGCAGTGAAGTAAGGACAGGGGCGACGAACACTGAAGCTTTCTTT. Encoded protein: CASSEVRTGATNTEAFF.

Here the CDR3 reads CASSILPGQGFYTIYF. The DNA for the CDR3 is TGTGCCAGTAGTATACTTCCGGGACAGGGGTTTTACACCATATATTTT. The rearrangement uses TRBV19 and TRBJ1-3, with 10 bases lining up with TRBD1. CDR3 size: 16 residues. Germline CDR1 and CDR2: LNHDA and SQIVND (reference sequence). With V trimmed by 2 bases and J by 8 bases, 9 bases remained unmatched.

The chain couples TRBV11-1 to TRBJ1-6, with a weak D call TRBD1 (6 bases). The CDR3 contains 16 residues. Germline CDR1 reads SGHAT; CDR2 reads FQDESV (reference sequence). The V gene lost 0 bases and the J gene lost 9 bases, with 15 bases spanning the gap. As DNA, the CDR3 is TGTGCCAGCAGCTTAGCCCAAAGGGGGGGACTTTCACCCCTCCACTTT. Its protein product is CASSLAQRGGLSPLHF.

The chain has TRBV7-3 and TRBJ1-1, with 7 bases that match TRBD1. Trimming at V came to 1 base and at J to 3 bases, leaving 2 bases not matched to a gene. The CDR3 has 14 residues. Germline assignment: CDR1 SGHTA and CDR2 FQGTGA. The CDR3 loop reads CASSLMGTDTEAFF. DNA of the CDR3: TGTGCCAGCAGCTTAATGGGGACAGACACTGAAGCTTTCTTT.

This clone was recorded many times. V is TRBV7-9 and J is TRBJ1-5, with D possibly matching TRBD1 (5 bases). The V gene lost 6 bases and the J gene lost 3 bases, with 12 bases spanning the gap. CDR3 size: 14 residues. Per germline, CDR1 SEHNR and CDR2 FQNEAQ (reference sequence). The CDR3 sequence is CASSPVGANQPQHF. The CDR3 DNA reads TGTGCCAGCAGTCCAGTTGGGGCCAATCAGCCCCAGCATTTT.

Only one count was recorded for this clone. The chain joins TRBV27 to TRBJ2-3, with 7 bases fitting TRBD2. Germline CDR1 and CDR2: MNHEY and SMNVEV (reference sequence). The CDR3 runs 16 residues. Germline trimming cut 3 bases from V and 2 bases from J; bases unmatched to any gene: 8. CDR3 region: CASSFAGETSTDTQYF. CDR3 DNA sequence: TGTGCCAGCAGTTTTGCGGGGGAGACTTCCACAGATACGCAGTATTTT.

This clone has just a few counts. The CDR3 here is CAWSGRSYEQYF. The CDR3 bases are TGTGCCTGGAGTGGAAGGAGTTACGAGCAGTACTTC. The rearrangement joins TRBV30 to TRBJ2-7; D gene unclear. The germline V gene encodes CDR1 GTSNPN and CDR2 SVGIG (reference sequence). V lost 1 base and J lost 4, with 8 bases in between. The CDR3 has 12 amino acids.

This clone has just one count. The chain links TRBV25-1 to TRBJ1-1, with 7 bases identical to TRBD1. J gave up 3 bases and V 7 bases, and 5 bases lay outside the gene matches. CDR3 size: 13 residues. CDR1 is MGHDK, CDR2 SYGVNS, per germline. The CDR3 sequence is CASTIRGDTEAFF. CDR3 sequence (DNA): TGTGCCAGCACCATCAGGGGGGACACTGAAGCTTTCTTT.

The V call is TRBV2, the J call TRBJ2-3; D is possibly TRBD2 (7 bases). Germline lookup yields CDR1 SNHLY and CDR2 FYNNEI. Trimming pared 6 bases from V and 5 bases from J, leaving 12 bases between. The CDR3 covers 13 residues. The CDR3 DNA reads TGTGCCAGCAGAAGGGGGGGAGGAGATACGCAGTATTTT. It encodes CASRRGGGDTQYF.

The chain recombines TRBV4-3 with TRBJ2-6; D is possibly TRBD1 (5 bases). Germline values: CDR1 LGHNA, CDR2 YSLEER. This CDR3 is 15 amino acids long. V shed 4 bases and J shed 0 bases, with 7 bases lying between them. The CDR3 DNA sequence: TGCGCCAGCAGCCGAGACAGCTCTGGGGCCAACGTCCTGACTTTC. Protein: CASSRDSSGANVLTF.

V and J are TRBV5-1 and TRBJ1-1; 9 nucleotides align to TRBD1. CDR3 size: 15 residues. CDR1 is SGHRS and CDR2 is YFSETQ in the germline V gene. Trimming removed 2 bases from V and 4 bases from J; junction bases left unmatched: 6. The CDR3 sequence: CASSFQRDRATEAFF. CDR3 nucleotide sequence: TGCGCCAGCAGCTTCCAACGGGACAGGGCCACTGAAGCTTTCTTT.

For the CDR3, the DNA is TGTGCCAGCCGCGGGGGACACCTGAACACTGAAGCTTTCTTT. It translates to CASRGGHLNTEAFF. The rearrangement joins TRBV2 to TRBJ1-1, with D perhaps matching TRBD1 (6 bases). Germline loops: CDR1 SNHLY, CDR2 FYNNEI. The CDR3 covers 14 residues. The germline V and J ends were trimmed by 8 bases and 0 bases, with 13 bases remaining between them.

The chain links TRBV9 to TRBJ2-3; D is unclear. V was trimmed by 0 bases and J by 0 bases, leaving 11 bases between them. The CDR3 is 16 amino acids. Germline assignment: CDR1 SGDLS and CDR2 YYNGEE. The CDR3 DNA reads as TGTGCCAGCAGCGTAGGGTCTCTAATTAGCACAGATACGCAGTATTTT. Amino acid sequence: CASSVGSLISTDTQYF.

The V call is TRBV7-3, the J call TRBJ2-3; TRBD1 aligns across 7 bases. The germline V gene has CDR1 SGHTA and CDR2 FQGTGA. The ends lost 5 bases at V and 4 bases at J; junction bases unmatched: 6. This CDR3 contains 14 residues. The CDR3 DNA is TGTGCCAGCAGCAAAGACAGGGCGTCAGATACGCAGTATTTT. This codes for CASSKDRASDTQYF.

This clone was recorded once. The chain employs TRBV7-9 and TRBJ2-7; TRBD1 is a possible D gene (5 bases). V was clipped by 5 bases and J by 2 bases, with 10 bases between them. This CDR3 contains 13 residues. Germline CDR1 is SEHNR and CDR2 is FQNEAQ (reference sequence). CDR3 sequence reads: CASSPKGPYEQYF. Here the CDR3 DNA reads TGTGCCAGCAGCCCTAAGGGGCCCTACGAGCAGTACTTC.